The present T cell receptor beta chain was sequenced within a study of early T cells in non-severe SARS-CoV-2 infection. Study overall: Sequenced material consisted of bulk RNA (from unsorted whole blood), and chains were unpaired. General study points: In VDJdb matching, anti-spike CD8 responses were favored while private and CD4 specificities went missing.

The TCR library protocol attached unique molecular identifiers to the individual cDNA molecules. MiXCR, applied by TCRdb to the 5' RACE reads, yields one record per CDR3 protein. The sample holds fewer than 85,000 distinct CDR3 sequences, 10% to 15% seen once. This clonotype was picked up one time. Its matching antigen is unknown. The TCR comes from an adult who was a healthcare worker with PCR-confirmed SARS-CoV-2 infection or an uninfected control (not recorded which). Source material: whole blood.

The CDR3 spells CASSVAGTGGYEQYF. CDR3 sequence (DNA): TGTGCCAGCAGCGTGGCCGGGACAGGGGGCTACGAGCAGTACTTC. This chain uses TRBV9 with TRBJ2-7; TRBD1 matches 11 bases. The V gene end was trimmed by 2 bases and the J gene end by 3 bases; junction bases not matched to a gene: 4. CDR3 length: 15 amino acids. Germline V gives CDR1 SGDLS, CDR2 YYNGEE.